The 4 T cell receptor beta chains given below trace back to one sample, sequenced in a study of CD8 T cells in Susac syndrome. Reverse transcription of about 0.45 to 1 ug RNA was carried out with random hexamers. TCRdb analysed the immunoSEQ multiplex PCR reads with MiXCR anew, one entry per CDR3 protein. The profile shows almost 450,000 distinct CDR3 sequences, more than 80% of them singletons. Sequenced: CD8+ T cells from PBMCs. The receptor source for this set is a human donor with multiple sclerosis.

This sequence joins TRBV10-3 and TRBJ2-2; possible D gene TRBD1, 5 bases. The CDR3 totals 14 residues. V dropped 4 bases and J dropped 6 bases, with 12 bases sitting between them. CDR1 and CDR2 (germline): ENHRY, SYGVKD. Here the CDR3 DNA reads TGTGCCATCAGTGCTGCAGGGCAGGCCGGGGAGCTGTTTTTT. Its translation is CAISAAGQAGELFF.

The chain links TRBV20-1 to TRBJ2-7; 12 bases are shared with TRBD2. CDR3 length equals 13 residues. With V trimmed by 2 bases and J by 6 bases, 2 bases remained unmatched. In germline, CDR1 is DFQATT, CDR2 SNEGSKA (reference sequence). This CDR3 reads CSARLAGGPEQYF. The CDR3 DNA sequence: TGCAGTGCTAGACTAGCGGGAGGGCCCGAGCAGTACTTC.

J is TRBJ1-4 and V is TRBV6-1; 7 bases match TRBD1. CDR1 is MNHNS, CDR2 SASEGT, per germline. The V gene end was trimmed by 8 bases and the J gene end by 1 base; junction bases not matched to a gene: 10. This CDR3 has 16 residues. For the CDR3, the DNA is TGTGCCAGCTCTGCAGGGGGAGAGAGAACTAATGAAAAACTGTTTTTT. It is translated as CASSAGGERTNEKLFF.

J is TRBJ2-5 and V is TRBV5-1; perhaps TRBD2 as D (5 bases). The CDR3 sequence is 17 residues long. Germline V gene lookup returns CDR1 SGHRS and CDR2 YFSETQ. V lost 0 bases, J lost 2 bases, and 17 bases lay in between. CDR3 loop: CASSLEAGPKGQETQYF. CDR3 in DNA: TGCGCCAGCAGCTTGGAGGCGGGCCCCAAAGGGCAAGAGACCCAGTACTTC.